These 28 T cell receptor beta chains share one sample of origin, sequenced in a study of blood T cell repertoires in COVID-19. Assay used: immunoSEQ multiplex PCR; TCRdb lists only in-frame clones, some missing. The sample has nearly 400,000 clones, around 92% seen once. The sequenced sample was PBMCs or T cells enriched from blood (not recorded which). These TCRs come from a woman in her twenties or thirties who had recovered from COVID-19.

The chain is built from TRBV30 and TRBJ1-4; the D gene is possibly TRBD1 (6 bases). Trimming removed 5 bases from V and 5 bases from J, with 12 bases in between. Germline CDR1 reads GTSNPN; CDR2 reads SVGIG (reference sequence). The CDR3 length is 13 residues. CDR3 nucleotide sequence: TGTGCCTGGGAGGGGGGGCGGAATGAAAAACTGTTTTTT. It encodes CAWEGGRNEKLFF.

The count of this clone is one. The chain employs TRBV7-2 and TRBJ2-7, with D perhaps TRBD2 (5 bases). Trimming stripped 1 base from V and 6 bases from J, with 19 bases between. This CDR3 is built from 16 residues. CDR1 is SGHTA, CDR2 FQGNSA, per germline. The CDR3 DNA is TGTGCCAGCAGCTTAGGTCTAGCCCCCACCCCGTCCGAGCAGTACTTC. Protein sequence: CASSLGLAPTPSEQYF.

V and J are TRBV19 and TRBJ2-1; D unclear. The V end lost 6 bases, the J end lost 0 bases, and 12 bases lay between the germline ends. CDR1 is LNHDA, CDR2 SQIVND, per germline (reference sequence). The length of the CDR3 is 15 residues. For the CDR3, the DNA is TGTGCCAGTAGGAAAGCAGGCTACTCCTACAATGAGCAGTTCTTC. This codes for CASRKAGYSYNEQFF.

This rearrangement joins TRBV27 to TRBJ1-6, with 7 bases matching TRBD1. The CDR3 loop spans 16 amino acids. Trimming removed 2 bases from V and 6 bases from J; junction bases left unmatched: 7. Germline V gene data show CDR1 as MNHEY and CDR2 as SMNVEV (reference sequence). The CDR3 DNA reads TGTGCCAGCAGTTTACGCCGGGACAGACTTAATTCACCCCTCCACTTT. This translates into CASSLRRDRLNSPLHF.

CDR3 sequence reads: CASSSTGGGSSPLHF. The DNA for the CDR3 is TGTGCCAGCAGCTCGACAGGGGGCGGGAGTTCACCCCTCCACTTT. The chain carries TRBV7-3 and TRBJ1-6; 10 nucleotides agree with TRBD1. V lost 4 bases to trimming and J lost 9 bases; unmatched junction nucleotides: 6. Looked up from germline, CDR1 is SGHTA and CDR2 is FQGTGA. The CDR3 spans 15 residues.

The chain links TRBV7-9 to TRBJ2-1; the D gene is possibly TRBD1 (6 bases). CDR1 SEHNR and CDR2 FQNEAQ come from the germline V gene (reference sequence). CDR3 length equals 14 residues. The V gene lost 8 bases and the J gene lost 1 base, with 12 bases spanning the gap. The CDR3 sequence is CASDGQSSYNEQFF. The CDR3 DNA is TGTGCCAGCGACGGACAGAGTTCCTACAATGAGCAGTTCTTC.

The gene calls are TRBV6-5 and TRBJ2-5; D is perhaps TRBD2 (6 bases). From germline, CDR1 is MNHEY and CDR2 SVGAGI. CDR3 length equals 15 residues. The germline V and J ends were trimmed by 2 bases and 1 base, with 11 bases remaining between them. CDR3 DNA sequence: TGTGCCAGCAGTTACGGAGGGTCAGTCCAAGAGACCCAGTACTTC. Its translation: CASSYGGSVQETQYF.

The chain links TRBV13 to TRBJ2-3; D call uncertain. Germline V gives CDR1 PRHDT, CDR2 FYEKMQ (reference sequence). V was clipped by 4 bases and J by 0 bases, with 2 bases between them. CDR3 size: 12 residues. As DNA, the CDR3 is TGTGCCAGCAGCTCAAGCACAGATACGCAGTATTTT. Translating it yields CASSSSTDTQYF.

The chain couples TRBV30 to TRBJ1-1; D call uncertain. Germline assignment: CDR1 GTSNPN and CDR2 SVGIG (reference sequence). The CDR3 is 13 amino acids. V was pared by 3 bases and J by 4 bases, with 12 bases between. The CDR3 loop is CAWRDHGGTEAFF. CDR3 nucleotides: TGTGCCTGGAGGGATCATGGAGGCACTGAAGCTTTCTTT.

The V gene is TRBV29-1, the J gene TRBJ2-2; possibly TRBD1 for D (6 bases). With 4 bases removed from V and 4 bases from J, the gap between germline ends came to 13 bases. This CDR3 region has 14 residues. The germline V gene encodes CDR1 SQVTM and CDR2 ANQGSEA. CDR3 sequence reads: CSVGSGVPTGELFF. The CDR3 region has the DNA TGCAGCGTTGGATCAGGGGTGCCCACCGGGGAGCTGTTTTTT.

The V call is TRBV9, the J call TRBJ2-5; weak D call: TRBD1 (6 bases). This CDR3 region has 15 residues. V lost 0 bases and J 0 bases, leaving 9 bases between the germline ends. CDR1 is SGDLS, CDR2 YYNGEE, per germline. CDR3 sequence reads: CASSVGQGNQETQYF. For the CDR3, the DNA is TGTGCCAGCAGCGTAGGGCAGGGGAACCAAGAGACCCAGTACTTC.

The gene calls are TRBV15 and TRBJ1-6; D remains ambiguous. CDR3 length: 13 residues. V was shortened by 5 bases and J by 6 bases, with 8 bases between the two germline ends. Germline loops: CDR1 LNHNV, CDR2 YYDKDF (reference sequence). CDR3 coding DNA: TGTGCCACCAGCCCTAGAATTAATTCACCCCTCCACTTT. Translation: CATSPRINSPLHF.

This chain connects TRBV7-9 to TRBJ2-3, with 8 positions matching TRBD2. J gave up 0 bases and V 5 bases, and 10 bases lay outside the gene matches. The CDR3 totals 17 residues. CDR1 is SEHNR, CDR2 FQNEAQ, per germline (reference sequence). This CDR3 reads CASSTLRGGRSTDTQYF. Here the CDR3 DNA reads TGTGCCAGCAGCACTCTCCGGGGGGGCCGGAGCACAGATACGCAGTATTTT. Filled out from reference TRBV7-9 and TRBJ2-3, the complete variable domain reads DTGVSQNPRHKITKRGQNVTFRCDPISEHNRLYWYRQTLGQGPEFLTYFQNEAQLEKSRLLSDRFSAERPKGSFSTLEIQRTEQGDSAMYLCASSTLRGGRSTDTQYFGPGTRLTVL.

In this sample, this clone turned up a few times. This chain uses TRBV5-1 with TRBJ1-1, with D perhaps TRBD1 (6 bases). V was clipped by 4 bases and J by 0 bases, with 13 bases between them. The CDR3 is 15 residues long. Germline lookup yields CDR1 SGHRS and CDR2 YFSETQ. Here the CDR3 DNA reads TGCGCCAGCAGCCCGGGGGGCCAGATGAACACTGAAGCTTTCTTT. As protein: CASSPGGQMNTEAFF.

This clone occurred once. V gene TRBV3-1 (or the pseudogene TRBV3-2) combines with J gene TRBJ1-3, with D uncertain. Germline assignment: CDR1 LGHDT and CDR2 YNNKEL (reference sequence). The CDR3 extends over 15 amino acids. The germline V and J ends were trimmed by 0 bases and 2 bases, with 8 bases remaining between them. CDR3 region: CASSQDSGTGNTIYF. In nucleotides, the CDR3 is TGTGCCAGCAGCCAAGATTCGGGTACTGGAAACACCATATATTTT.

The chain combines TRBV18 with TRBJ1-2; no clear D. Looked up from germline, CDR1 is KGHSH and CDR2 is LQKENI. V lost 6 bases to trimming and J lost 5 bases, with 16 bases between them. The CDR3 length is 14 residues. The CDR3 DNA reads TGTGCCAGCTCTGGGGAACGGGGAAATTATGGCTACACCTTC. It translates to CASSGERGNYGYTF.

The chain links TRBV4-1 to TRBJ1-1; 7 bases match TRBD1. Trimming at V came to 3 bases and at J to 4 bases, leaving 14 bases not matched to a gene. This CDR3 is 17 amino acids long. Germline V gives CDR1 MGHRA, CDR2 YSYEKL. Written as DNA, the CDR3 is TGCGCCAGCAGCCACCCAGTTCAGGGGGTCATCGGCACTGAAGCTTTCTTT. Translating it yields CASSHPVQGVIGTEAFF.

The chain couples TRBV5-1 to TRBJ1-5; the match to TRBD1 covers 10 bases. Per germline, CDR1 SGHRS and CDR2 YFSETQ. Germline trimming cut 5 bases from V and 7 bases from J; bases unmatched to any gene: 9. CDR3 length: 15 amino acids. CDR3 sequence (DNA): TGCGCCAGCAGTCCGGGACAGGGGAATTGGCAGCCCCAGCATTTT. It encodes CASSPGQGNWQPQHF.

There are a few counts of this clone. The chain links TRBV19 to TRBJ1-2; perhaps TRBD1 as D (5 bases). V was cut by 4 bases and J by 0 bases, with 6 bases left in between. The CDR3 contains 13 residues. Germline lookup yields CDR1 LNHDA and CDR2 SQIVND (reference sequence). The CDR3 DNA is TGTGCCAGTAGTAGACAGTCTAACTATGGCTACACCTTC. Its protein is CASSRQSNYGYTF. The full variable domain, its missing parts supplied by reference TRBV19 and TRBJ1-2, is DGGITQSPKYLFRKEGQNVTLSCEQNLNHDAMYWYRQDPGQGLRLIYYSQIVNDFQKGDIAEGYSVSREKKESFPLTVTSAQKNPTAFYLCASSRQSNYGYTFGSGTRLTVV.

This CDR3 is CAVHPSGNTIYF. The CDR3 coding sequence is TGTGCCGTACATCCCTCTGGAAACACCATATATTTT. The chain uses TRBV6-5 and TRBJ1-3; D ambiguous. This CDR3 region has 12 residues. Germline CDR1 reads MNHEY; CDR2 reads SVGAGI. V gave up 11 bases and J gave up 0 bases, with 8 bases separating them.

The chain links TRBV3-1 (or the pseudogene TRBV3-2) to TRBJ1-5, with 8 bases identical to TRBD1. CDR3 length: 17 residues. Trimming removed 1 base from V and 4 bases from J; junction bases left unmatched: 9. Looked up from germline, CDR1 is LGHDT and CDR2 is YNNKEL (reference sequence). CDR3 protein: CASSQVIQGAKNQPQHF. CDR3 in DNA: TGTGCCAGCAGCCAAGTTATCCAGGGGGCCAAAAATCAGCCCCAGCATTTT.

V gene TRBV5-4 combines with J gene TRBJ2-7; 8 bases fit TRBD1. The CDR3 sequence is 15 residues long. Germline V gene sequence: CDR1 SGHNT, CDR2 YYREEE (reference sequence). V lost 0 bases, J lost 4 bases, and 6 bases stayed unmatched. The CDR3 DNA follows: TGTGCCAGCAGCTTGGATGGGGGGACAGGATACGAGCAGTACTTC. Protein: CASSLDGGTGYEQYF.

The chain recombines TRBV5-1 with TRBJ2-7, with TRBD2 as a possible D gene (6 bases). The CDR3 length is 14 residues. Trimming pared 4 bases from V and 2 bases from J, leaving 13 bases between. From germline, CDR1 is SGHRS and CDR2 YFSETQ. The CDR3 nucleotides are TGCGCCAGCAGCCCGGGACTCCCTCCCTACGAGCAGTACTTC. Translated, it gives CASSPGLPPYEQYF.

This sequence joins TRBV30 and TRBJ2-1, with 7 bases identical to TRBD1. This CDR3 spans 13 amino acids. The germline V gene has CDR1 GTSNPN and CDR2 SVGIG (reference sequence). V lost 8 bases, J lost 2 bases, and 6 bases stayed unmatched. The CDR3 nucleotides read TGTGCCCAACAGGGGTTGCCCTACAATGAGCAGTTCTTC. This gives the protein CAQQGLPYNEQFF. Variable domain in full (rest from reference TRBV30 and TRBJ2-1): SQTIHQWPATLVQPVGSPLSLECTVEGTSNPNLYWYRQAAGRGLQLLFYSVGIGQISSEVPQNLSASRPQDRQFILSSKKLLLSDSGFYLCAQQGLPYNEQFFGPGTRLTVL.

V and J are TRBV19 and TRBJ1-6, with TRBD1 identical over 7 bases. The germline CDR1 and CDR2 sequences are LNHDA and SQIVND (reference sequence). The ends lost 6 bases at V and 7 bases at J; junction bases unmatched: 6. The CDR3 runs 14 residues. This CDR3 is CASRITGENSPLHF. CDR3 coding DNA: TGTGCCAGTAGGATAACAGGGGAGAATTCACCCCTCCACTTT.

V gene TRBV11-2 combines with J gene TRBJ2-2, with TRBD2 matching 10 bases. CDR3 size: 19 residues. The germline V gene encodes CDR1 SGHAT and CDR2 FQNNGV. Germline trimming cut 5 bases from V and 5 bases from J; bases unmatched to any gene: 17. The CDR3 loop reads CASSTETSGLRVLTGELFF. Written as DNA, the CDR3 is TGTGCCAGCAGCACTGAGACTAGCGGGCTTAGAGTATTGACCGGGGAGCTGTTTTTT.

The chain uses TRBV5-3 and TRBJ2-7, with 8 bases fitting TRBD2. TRBV5-3 is identified as an open reading frame with a role that is uncertain. The CDR3 contains 17 residues. The V segment lost 0 bases and the J segment 3 bases; nucleotides outside the gene matches: 11. The CDR3 is CARSLAGRGGPLYEQYF. The CDR3 nucleotides are TGTGCCAGAAGCTTGGCCGGTCGCGGGGGGCCTCTCTACGAGCAGTACTTC.

The V call is TRBV18, the J call TRBJ1-1, with D maybe TRBD1 (5 bases). The CDR3 is 15 amino acids. V was pared by 0 bases and J by 0 bases, with 8 bases between. Germline CDR1 is KGHSH and CDR2 is LQKENI. The CDR3 spells CASSPPQGMNTEAFF. As DNA, the CDR3 is TGTGCCAGCTCACCACCGCAGGGAATGAACACTGAAGCTTTCTTT. Supplemented by reference TRBV18 and TRBJ1-1, the full variable domain reads NAGVMQNPRHLVRRRGQEARLRCSPMKGHSHVYWYRQLPEEGLKFMVYLQKENIIDESGMPKERFSAEFPKEGPSILRIQQVVRGDSAAYFCASSPPQGMNTEAFFGQGTRLTVV.